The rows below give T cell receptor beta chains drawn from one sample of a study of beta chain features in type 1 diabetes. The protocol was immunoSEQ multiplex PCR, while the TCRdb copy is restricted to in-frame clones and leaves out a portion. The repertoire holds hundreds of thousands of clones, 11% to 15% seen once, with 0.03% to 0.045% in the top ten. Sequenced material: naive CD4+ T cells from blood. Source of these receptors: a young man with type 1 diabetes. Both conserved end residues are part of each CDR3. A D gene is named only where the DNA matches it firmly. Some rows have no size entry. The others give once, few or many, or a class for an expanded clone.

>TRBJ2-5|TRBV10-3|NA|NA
CAISEFGETQYF
TGTGCCATCAGTGAGTTTGGGGAGACCCAGTACTTC
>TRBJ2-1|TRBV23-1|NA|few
CASSPSVDLLEQFF
TGCGCCAGCAGTCCCTCCGTTGACCTCCTCGAGCAGTTCTTC
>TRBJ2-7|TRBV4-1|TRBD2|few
CASSPTPGGTSAHEQYF
TGCGCCAGCAGCCCTACACCTGGCGGGACTAGCGCCCACGAGCAGTACTTC
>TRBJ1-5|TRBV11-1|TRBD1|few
CASSLDRNQPQHF
TGTGCCAGCAGCTTGGACAGGAATCAGCCCCAGCATTTT
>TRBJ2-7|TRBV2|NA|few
CASSEALRRAYEQYF
TGTGCCAGCAGTGAAGCGCTTCGTAGGGCCTACGAGCAGTACTTC
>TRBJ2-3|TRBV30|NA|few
CAWSVRARDTQYF
TGTGCCTGGAGTGTACGGGCGAGGGATACGCAGTATTTT
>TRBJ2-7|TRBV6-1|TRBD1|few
CASTVGQGSYEQYF
TGTGCCAGCACCGTCGGACAGGGGTCCTACGAGCAGTACTTC
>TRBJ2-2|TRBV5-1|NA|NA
CASSLEQPNTGELFF
TGCGCCAGCAGCTTGGAGCAACCGAACACCGGGGAGCTGTTTTTT
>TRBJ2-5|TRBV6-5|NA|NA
CASSYSRYRETQYF
TGTGCCAGCAGTTACTCGAGGTATAGAGAGACCCAGTACTTC
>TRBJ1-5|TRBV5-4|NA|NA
CASSFGSNQPQHF
TGTGCCAGCAGCTTCGGGAGTAATCAGCCCCAGCATTTT
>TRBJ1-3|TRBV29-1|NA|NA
CSVEVGRASGNTIYF
TGCAGCGTTGAAGTCGGACGGGCCTCTGGAAACACCATATATTTT
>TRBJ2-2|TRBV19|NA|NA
CASSMPGELFF
TGTGCCAGTAGTATGCCCGGGGAGCTGTTTTTT
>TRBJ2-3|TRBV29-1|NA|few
CSARTPSSTDTQYF
TGCAGCGCCAGGACTCCCTCTAGCACAGATACGCAGTATTTT
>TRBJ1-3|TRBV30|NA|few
CAWVVVAPGNTIYF
TGTGCCTGGGTCGTGGTCGCACCTGGAAACACCATATATTTT
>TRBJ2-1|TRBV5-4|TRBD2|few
CASSSRGGRGTYNEQFF
TGTGCCAGCAGCTCCCGTGGCGGGAGAGGGACCTACAATGAGCAGTTCTTC
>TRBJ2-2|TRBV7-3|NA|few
CASSSQVSTGELFF
TGTGCCAGCAGCTCACAGGTTTCTACCGGGGAGCTGTTTTTT
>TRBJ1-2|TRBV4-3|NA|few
CASSPAIQAYGYTF
TGCGCCAGCAGCCCCGCTATACAAGCCTATGGCTACACCTTC
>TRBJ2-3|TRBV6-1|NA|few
CASSRDFLEGDTQYF
TGTGCCAGCAGTCGGGACTTCCTCGAGGGAGATACGCAGTATTTT
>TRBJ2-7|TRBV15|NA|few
CATSRIDGPGFGEQYF
TGTGCCACCAGCAGAATTGACGGGCCCGGGTTTGGAGAGCAGTACTTC
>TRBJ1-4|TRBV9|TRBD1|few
CASSVGDRVLTTNEKLFF
TGTGCCAGCAGCGTAGGGGACAGGGTTCTAACAACTAATGAAAAACTGTTTTTT
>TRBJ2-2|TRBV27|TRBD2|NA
CASSSRTSGSTGELFF
TGTGCCAGCAGTTCCAGGACTAGCGGGAGTACCGGGGAGCTGTTTTTT
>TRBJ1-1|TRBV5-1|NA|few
CASSLESNTEAFF
TGCGCCAGCAGCTTGGAGAGTAACACTGAAGCTTTCTTT
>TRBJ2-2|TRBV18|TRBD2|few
CASSPGLAGTGELFF
TGTGCCAGCTCACCGGGACTAGCGGGAACCGGGGAGCTGTTTTTT
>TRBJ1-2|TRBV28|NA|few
CASSLITGSGSSRGYTF
TGTGCCAGCAGTTTAATCACAGGGAGCGGTTCCTCACGTGGCTACACCTTC
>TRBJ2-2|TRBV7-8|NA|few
CASSLGHRVTTGELFF
TGTGCCAGCAGCTTAGGTCACAGGGTGACGACCGGGGAGCTGTTTTTT
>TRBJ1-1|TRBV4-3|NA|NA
CASSQVKEQKAFF
TGCGCCAGCAGCCAAGTTAAGGAACAGAAAGCTTTCTTT
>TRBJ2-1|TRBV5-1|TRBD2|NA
CASSSRLAGVDEQFF
TGCGCCAGCAGCTCCCGGCTAGCGGGGGTCGATGAGCAGTTCTTC
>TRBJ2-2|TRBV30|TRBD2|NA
CAWCPHGRVNTGELFF
TGTGCCTGGTGTCCCCACGGGAGGGTTAACACCGGGGAGCTGTTTTTT
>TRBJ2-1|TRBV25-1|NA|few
CASSESYSGVGEQFF
TGTGCCAGCAGTGAATCCTACTCAGGGGTAGGAGAGCAGTTCTTC
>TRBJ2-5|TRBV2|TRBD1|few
CASSSGQAETQYF
TGTGCCAGCAGTTCTGGACAGGCTGAGACCCAGTACTTC
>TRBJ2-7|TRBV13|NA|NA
CASSLEKRRESEQYF
TGTGCCAGCAGCTTAGAGAAGAGGAGGGAGTCCGAGCAGTACTTC
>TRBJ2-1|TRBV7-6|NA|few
CASSLESDEQFF
TGTGCCAGCAGCTTAGAATCTGATGAGCAGTTCTTC
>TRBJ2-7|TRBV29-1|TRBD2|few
CSVASSGNMYF
TGCAGCGTTGCTTCTAGCGGGAATATGTACTTC
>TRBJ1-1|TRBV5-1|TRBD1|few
CASSQDRGGTEAFF
TGCGCCAGCAGTCAGGACAGGGGTGGCACTGAAGCTTTCTTT